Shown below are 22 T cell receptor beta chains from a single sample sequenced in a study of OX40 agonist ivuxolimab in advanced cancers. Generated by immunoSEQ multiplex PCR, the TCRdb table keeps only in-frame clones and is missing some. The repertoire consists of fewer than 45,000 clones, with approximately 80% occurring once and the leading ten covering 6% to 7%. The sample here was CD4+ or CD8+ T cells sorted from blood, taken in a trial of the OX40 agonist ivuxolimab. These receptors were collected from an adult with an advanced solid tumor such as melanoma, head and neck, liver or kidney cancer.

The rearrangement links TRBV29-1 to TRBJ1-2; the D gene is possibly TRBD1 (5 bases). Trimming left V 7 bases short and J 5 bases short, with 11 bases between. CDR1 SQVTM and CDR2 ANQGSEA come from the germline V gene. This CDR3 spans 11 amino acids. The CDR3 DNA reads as TGCAGCGCCGGGACTCTTTATGGCTACACCTTC. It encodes CSAGTLYGYTF.

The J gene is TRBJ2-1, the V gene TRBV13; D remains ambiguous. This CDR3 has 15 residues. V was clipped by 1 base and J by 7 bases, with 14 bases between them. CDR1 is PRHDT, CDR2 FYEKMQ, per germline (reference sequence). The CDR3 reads CASSLVVSTPNEQFF. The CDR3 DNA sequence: TGTGCCAGCAGCTTAGTCGTATCGACACCTAATGAGCAGTTCTTC.

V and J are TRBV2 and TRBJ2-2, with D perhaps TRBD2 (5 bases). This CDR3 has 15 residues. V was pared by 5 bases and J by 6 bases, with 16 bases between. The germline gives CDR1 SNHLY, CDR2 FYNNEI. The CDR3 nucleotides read TGTGCCAGCAGTAGAAACCCCGGAGGTCCCGGGGAGCTGTTTTTT. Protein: CASSRNPGGPGELFF.

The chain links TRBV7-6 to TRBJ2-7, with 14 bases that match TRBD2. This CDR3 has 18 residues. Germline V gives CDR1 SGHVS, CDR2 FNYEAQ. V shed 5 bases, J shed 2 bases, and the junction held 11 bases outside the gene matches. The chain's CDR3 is CASSPGLAGGHDTYEQYF. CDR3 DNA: TGTGCCAGCAGCCCAGGACTAGCGGGAGGCCACGACACCTACGAGCAGTACTTC. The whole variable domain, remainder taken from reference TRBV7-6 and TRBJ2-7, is GAGVSQSPRYKVTKRGQDVALRCDPISGHVSLYWYRQALGQGPEFLTYFNYEAQQDKSGLPNDRFSAERPEGSISTLTIQRTEQRDSAMYRCASSPGLAGGHDTYEQYFGPGTRLTVT.

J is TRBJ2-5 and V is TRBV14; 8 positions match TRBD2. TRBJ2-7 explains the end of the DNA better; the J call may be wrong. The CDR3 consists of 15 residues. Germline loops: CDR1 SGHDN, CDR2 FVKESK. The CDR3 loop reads CASSQTGLVSSEQYF. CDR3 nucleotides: TGTGCCAGCAGCCAAACGGGACTAGTTTCATCCGAGCAGTACTTC.

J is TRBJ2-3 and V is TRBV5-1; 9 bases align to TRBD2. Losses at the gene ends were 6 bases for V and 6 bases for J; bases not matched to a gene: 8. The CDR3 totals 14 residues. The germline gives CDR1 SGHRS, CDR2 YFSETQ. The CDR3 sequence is CASTRVAGADTQYF. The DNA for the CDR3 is TGCGCCAGCACCCGAGTAGCGGGAGCCGATACGCAGTATTTT.

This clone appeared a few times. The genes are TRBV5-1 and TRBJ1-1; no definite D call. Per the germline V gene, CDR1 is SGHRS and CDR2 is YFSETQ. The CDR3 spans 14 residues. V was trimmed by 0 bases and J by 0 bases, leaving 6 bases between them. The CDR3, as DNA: TGCGCCAGCAGCTTGGATTTCCTGAACACTGAAGCTTTCTTT. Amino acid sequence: CASSLDFLNTEAFF.

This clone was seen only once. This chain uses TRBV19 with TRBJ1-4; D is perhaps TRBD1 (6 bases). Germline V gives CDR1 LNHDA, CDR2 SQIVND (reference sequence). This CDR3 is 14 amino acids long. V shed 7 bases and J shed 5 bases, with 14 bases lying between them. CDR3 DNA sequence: TGTGCCAGTAATTGGGGGACAAACAATGAAAAACTGTTTTTT. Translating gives CASNWGTNNEKLFF.

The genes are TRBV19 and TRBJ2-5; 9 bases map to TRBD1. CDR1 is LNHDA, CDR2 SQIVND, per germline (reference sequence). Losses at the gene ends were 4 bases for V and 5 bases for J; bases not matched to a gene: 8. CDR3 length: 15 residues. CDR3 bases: TGTGCCAGTAGTAGTCCCGGGACAGGGATCGAGACCCAGTACTTC. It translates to CASSSPGTGIETQYF.

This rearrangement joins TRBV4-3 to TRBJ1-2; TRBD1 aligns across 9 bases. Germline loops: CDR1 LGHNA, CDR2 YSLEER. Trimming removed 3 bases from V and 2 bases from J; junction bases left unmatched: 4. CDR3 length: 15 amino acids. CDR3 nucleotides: TGCGCCAGCAGCCATGAACAGGGGGCGAACTATGGCTACACCTTC. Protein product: CASSHEQGANYGYTF.

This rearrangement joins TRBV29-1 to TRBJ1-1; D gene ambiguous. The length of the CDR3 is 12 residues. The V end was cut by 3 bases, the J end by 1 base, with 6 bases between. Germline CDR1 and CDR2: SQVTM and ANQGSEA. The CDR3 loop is CSVDWGNTEAFF. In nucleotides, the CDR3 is TGCAGCGTTGACTGGGGGAACACTGAAGCTTTCTTT.

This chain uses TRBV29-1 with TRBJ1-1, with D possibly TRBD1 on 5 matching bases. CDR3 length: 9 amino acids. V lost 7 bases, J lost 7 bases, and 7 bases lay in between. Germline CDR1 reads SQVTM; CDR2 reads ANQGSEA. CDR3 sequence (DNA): TGCAGCGGGGGGTTTGAAGCTTTCTTT. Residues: CSGGFEAFF.

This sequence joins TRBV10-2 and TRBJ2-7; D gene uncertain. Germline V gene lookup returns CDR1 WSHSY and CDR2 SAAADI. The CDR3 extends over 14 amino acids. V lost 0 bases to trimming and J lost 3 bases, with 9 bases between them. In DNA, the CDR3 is TGCGCCAGCAGTGAGTCGTACAGAAACTACGAGCAGTACTTC. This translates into CASSESYRNYEQYF.

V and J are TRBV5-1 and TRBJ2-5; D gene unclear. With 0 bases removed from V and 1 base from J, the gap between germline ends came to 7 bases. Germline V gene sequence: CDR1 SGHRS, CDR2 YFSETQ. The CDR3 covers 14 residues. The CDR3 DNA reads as TGCGCCAGCAGCTTGGACTCGATCCAAGAGACCCAGTACTTC. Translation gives CASSLDSIQETQYF.

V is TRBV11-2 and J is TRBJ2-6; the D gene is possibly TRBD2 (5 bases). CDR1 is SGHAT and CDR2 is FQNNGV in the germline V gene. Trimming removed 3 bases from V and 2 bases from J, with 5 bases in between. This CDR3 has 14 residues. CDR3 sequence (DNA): TGTGCCAGCAGCTTCGGGGCTGGGGCCAACGTCCTGACTTTC. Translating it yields CASSFGAGANVLTF.

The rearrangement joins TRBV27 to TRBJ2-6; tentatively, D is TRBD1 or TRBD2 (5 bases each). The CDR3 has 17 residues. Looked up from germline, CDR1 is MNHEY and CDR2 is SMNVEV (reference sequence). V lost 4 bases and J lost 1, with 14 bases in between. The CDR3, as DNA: TGTGCCAGCAGTTCCCCTAGGGGAGTTTCTGGGGCCAACGTCCTGACTTTC. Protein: CASSSPRGVSGANVLTF.

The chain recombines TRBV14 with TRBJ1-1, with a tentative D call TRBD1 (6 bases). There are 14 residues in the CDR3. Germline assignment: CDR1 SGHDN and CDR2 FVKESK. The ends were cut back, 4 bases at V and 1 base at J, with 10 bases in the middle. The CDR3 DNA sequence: TGTGCCAGCAGCCGGGGACATAGGAACACTGAAGCTTTCTTT. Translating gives CASSRGHRNTEAFF.

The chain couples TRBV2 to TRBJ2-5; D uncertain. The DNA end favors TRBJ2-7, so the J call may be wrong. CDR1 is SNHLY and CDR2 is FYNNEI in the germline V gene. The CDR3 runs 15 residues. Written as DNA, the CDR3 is TGTGCCAGCAGTGAAGCGCTTCCGGTAGCCTACGAGCAGTACTTC. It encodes CASSEALPVAYEQYF.

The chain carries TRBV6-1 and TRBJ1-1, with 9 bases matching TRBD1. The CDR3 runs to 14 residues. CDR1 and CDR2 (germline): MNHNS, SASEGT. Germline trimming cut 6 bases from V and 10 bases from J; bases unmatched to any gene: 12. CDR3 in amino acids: CASRDTNRGHGAFF. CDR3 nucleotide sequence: TGTGCCAGCAGGGACACAAACAGGGGGCATGGAGCTTTCTTT.

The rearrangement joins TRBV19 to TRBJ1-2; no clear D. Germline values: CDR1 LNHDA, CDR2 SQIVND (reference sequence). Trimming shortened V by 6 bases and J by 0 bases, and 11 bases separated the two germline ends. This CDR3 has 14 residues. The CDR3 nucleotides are TGTGCCAGTAGAAGAACACAGCCTAACTATGGCTACACCTTC. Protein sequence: CASRRTQPNYGYTF.

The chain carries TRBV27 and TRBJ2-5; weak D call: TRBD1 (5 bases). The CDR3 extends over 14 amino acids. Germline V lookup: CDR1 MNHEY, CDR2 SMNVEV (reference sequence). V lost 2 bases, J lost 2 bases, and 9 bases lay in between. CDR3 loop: CASSLMGPQETQYF. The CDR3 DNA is TGTGCCAGCAGTTTAATGGGGCCTCAAGAGACCCAGTACTTC.

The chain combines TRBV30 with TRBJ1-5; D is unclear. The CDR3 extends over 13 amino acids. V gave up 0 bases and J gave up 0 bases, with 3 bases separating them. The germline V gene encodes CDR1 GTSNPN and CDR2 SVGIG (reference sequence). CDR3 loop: CAWSVDSNQPQHF. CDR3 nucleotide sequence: TGTGCCTGGAGTGTAGATAGCAATCAGCCCCAGCATTTT.